The following is a TCR beta chain sequence with its context. Measured with immunoSEQ multiplex PCR; TCRdb has only the in-frame clones, and not every one. The sample lists 58,000 or so clones, about 91% occurring once. This sample is part of a study of CD4 T cells in relation to SARS-CoV-2 and coronaviruses. V dropped 6 bases and J dropped 2 bases, with 13 bases sitting between them. CDR1 is MDHEN, CDR2 SYDVKM, per germline. The CDR3 has 14 amino acids. The specimen was naive CD4+ T cells from PBMCs. Subset of the sample: naive CD4+ T cells isolated by negative enrichment. The clonotype comes from an adult with COVID-19. This sequence joins TRBV28 and TRBJ1-1; D not resolved. CDR3 bases: TGTGCCAGCAGGGCCGGGAAGGCCAACACTGAAGCTTTCTTT. The encoded protein is CASRAGKANTEAFF. Full variable domain (outside the CDR3, taken from reference TRBV28 and TRBJ1-1): DVKVTQSSRYLVKRTGEKVFLECVQDMDHENMFWYRQDPGLGLRLIYFSYDVKMKEKGDIPEGYSVSREKKERFSLILESASTNQTSMYLCASRAGKANTEAFFGQGTRLTVV.